This T cell receptor (beta chain) is drawn from a study of blood T cells in healthy people across ages. General study results and limits: Per million T cells, TCR beta diversity dropped about linearly as age rose. It was the long-lived donors that had more naive CD4+ cells and higher diversity than aged donors.

This clonotype was observed a single time. The antigen is unknown. Germline V gene data show CDR1 as SGHTA and CDR2 as FQGNSA. Trimming took off 5 bases at V and 0 bases at J, with 22 bases between the two ends. The CDR3 is 18 residues long. PBMCs were isolated at a quantity of at least 6.5 million per sample. Alongside a J-beta primer mix, a sample-barcoded 5' primer served in a second PCR lasting about 7 to 11 cycles. Each TCR beta cDNA got a 12-nucleotide random molecular identifier. TCRdb reprocessed the 5' RACE reads with MiXCR, giving one entry per CDR3 protein. Of around 1,500,000 distinct CDR3 sequences in the sample, about 43% were seen once.

The gene calls are TRBV7-2 and TRBJ1-1; D perhaps matches TRBD1 (6 bases). Sample: blood. This sequence originates from a woman younger than 30 in good health. CDR3 sequence: CASSLVGGIAVMNTEAFF. The CDR3 nucleotides read TGTGCCAGCAGCCTGGTAGGGGGAATCGCGGTCATGAACACTGAAGCTTTCTTT.